This TCR beta chain was profiled in a study of blood T cell repertoires in COVID-19. In the authors' workflow: Nucleated cell number was recorded as an estimate derived from reference gene primer amplification. TCRdb's copy holds only in-frame clones and misses some; the assay was immunoSEQ multiplex PCR. V and J calls and clone size come straight from that table; D and trimming were deduced from the DNA. This table has 75,000 to 90,000 clones, more than 75% appearing once. Sequencing used peripheral blood. The clonotype originates from a man in his fifties or sixties with active COVID-19.

The CDR3 sequence: CASSGSPWGQWLAGANVLTF. The CDR3 DNA follows: TGTGCCAGCAGTGGAAGCCCTTGGGGGCAGTGGTTAGCTGGGGCCAACGTCCTGACTTTC. V is TRBV6-1 and J is TRBJ2-6; D perhaps matches TRBD1 (6 bases). Germline lookup yields CDR1 MNHNS and CDR2 SASEGT. This CDR3 contains 20 residues. V dropped 4 bases and J dropped 2 bases, with 24 bases sitting between them.